Listed here is a single T cell receptor (beta chain). Primers for the PCR totalled 60 Vbeta and 13 Jbeta. TCRdb's copy holds only in-frame clones and misses some; the assay was immunoSEQ multiplex PCR. Here the sample spans roughly 130,000 clones, about 80% being singletons. These data originate in a study of cytomegalovirus exposure and HLA in healthy donors. Germline assignment: CDR1 MNHEY and CDR2 SMNVEV (reference sequence). The ends were cut back, 5 bases at V and 0 bases at J, with 13 bases in the middle. The CDR3 is made up of 15 amino acids. Sequenced material: PBMCs. The V and J genes are TRBV27 and TRBJ1-2; D is undetermined. The source is a human donor in good health. The CDR3, as DNA: TGTGCCAGCAGTCCATCGCACGACACTAACTATGGCTACACCTTC. It yields the protein CASSPSHDTNYGYTF.